A selection of T cell receptor beta chains follows, all from one sample in a study of brain T cells in children with intractable seizures. Here immunoSEQ multiplex PCR was the method, and the copy in TCRdb shows in-frame clones only, minus some. The data contain fewer than 150,000 clones, approximately 94% of them seen just once; the ten biggest clones take up more than 3%. The material was peripheral blood, obtained at surgery. The receptors derive from a boy younger than two with hemimegalencephaly and intractable seizures. Each CDR3 is given with its conserved first and last residue. D genes are given only for firm matches. Not every row has a clone size; where given, it reads once, few, many or a size class.

size: -
V: TRBV4-1
J: TRBJ1-1
D: TRBD1
DNA: TGCGCCAGCAGCCAAGACAGGGGGGACCCTGAAGCTTTCTTT
CDR3: CASSQDRGDPEAFF

size: -
V: TRBV28
J: TRBJ1-6
D: -
DNA: TGTGCCAGTCTCCCAGTAGGTTCACCCCTCCACTTT
CDR3: CASLPVGSPLHF

size: -
V: TRBV5-4
J: TRBJ2-5
D: -
DNA: TGTGCCAGCAGGAAACACGGAGAGACCCAGTACTTC
CDR3: CASRKHGETQYF

size: -
V: TRBV6-5
J: TRBJ2-7
D: TRBD2
DNA: TGTGCCAGCAGCATTCGGGGGGAAGCAGGAGAGCAGTACTTC
CDR3: CASSIRGEAGEQYF

size: -
V: TRBV11-3
J: TRBJ2-4
D: -
DNA: TGTGCCAGCCTAGCTGCCAAAAACATTCAGTACTTC
CDR3: CASLAAKNIQYF

size: -
V: TRBV21-1
J: TRBJ1-5
D: -
DNA: TGTGCCAGCAGCAAAAGGGGACAGGGCAATCAGCCCCAGCATTTT
CDR3: CASSKRGQGNQPQHF

size: -
V: TRBV5-1
J: TRBJ2-4
D: -
DNA: TGCGCCAGCAGCTCGAGCCGGGACTTGGTGACCAAAAACATTCAGTACTTC
CDR3: CASSSSRDLVTKNIQYF

size: -
V: TRBV10-2
J: TRBJ2-1
D: TRBD2
DNA: TGCGCCAGCAGGATAGCGGGAGGGACCTACAATGAGCAGTTCTTC
CDR3: CASRIAGGTYNEQFF

size: once
V: TRBV13
J: TRBJ2-3
D: TRBD2
DNA: TGTGCCAGCAGCTCGCGGGAGGGCCGTGACGCAGATACGCAGTATTTT
CDR3: CASSSREGRDADTQYF

size: -
V: TRBV19
J: TRBJ1-2
D: -
DNA: TGTGCCAGTCGGGAGACAGCAGGTGGCTACACCTTC
CDR3: CASRETAGGYTF

size: -
V: TRBV7-7
J: TRBJ2-5
D: TRBD2
DNA: TGTGCCAGCAGCTTAGAAGCGGGAGTAGTGGAGACCCAGTACTTC
CDR3: CASSLEAGVVETQYF

size: -
V: TRBV28
J: TRBJ2-7
D: -
DNA: TGTGCCAGCAGCCAGGAGACAGCATCCTCCTACGAGCAGTACTTC
CDR3: CASSQETASSYEQYF

size: -
V: TRBV2
J: TRBJ1-5
D: -
DNA: TGTGCCGGGGGAGACAGGTTCAATCAGCCCCAGCATTTT
CDR3: CAGGDRFNQPQHF

size: -
V: TRBV4-2
J: TRBJ1-2
D: -
DNA: TGTGCCAGCAGCCATGGAGGGACGGCTGCTAACTATGGCTACACCTTC
CDR3: CASSHGGTAANYGYTF